Listed below are T cell receptor beta chains from one sample, sequenced in a study of siplizumab effects on memory and regulatory T cells. Sequencing was performed with immunoSEQ multiplex PCR; in TCRdb, only in-frame clones are kept and a portion is missing. The sample shows roughly 26,000 clones, about 79% of them seen only once. Sequencing was done on a sample of memory CD4+ T cells sorted from blood. The receptor source for this set is a human donor in good health. The CDR3 runs from the conserved cysteine through the conserved F or W. A D gene is named only where the DNA matches it firmly. Not every row has a clone size; where given, it reads once, few, many or a size class.

>NA|TRBV27|NA|TRBJ1-2
TGTGCCAGCAGTTTAATGAGCGGGAGCCCCTATGGCTACACCTTC
CASSLMSGSPYGYTF
>NA|TRBV5-1|TRBD2|TRBJ2-1
TGCGCCAGCAGCTTGGCCCTAACTAGCGAGTTCAATGAGCAGTTCTTC
CASSLALTSEFNEQFF
>NA|TRBV15|TRBD2|TRBJ2-3
TGTGCCACCAGACACCGCCCCCGACTAGCGGGATCACGAACAGATACGCAGTATTTT
CATRHRPRLAGSRTDTQYF
>once|TRBV28|NA|TRBJ2-7
TGTGCCAGCAGTGCCTCGGACGGGCCGTTCTACGAGCAGTACTTC
CASSASDGPFYEQYF
>NA|TRBV19|NA|TRBJ1-5
TGTGCCAGTAGTATAGACGAATGGGGAACAGGACGAAGCAATCAGCCCCAGCATTTT
CASSIDEWGTGRSNQPQHF
>NA|TRBV19|NA|TRBJ1-5
TGTGCCAGTGTTCCGGGACAACGGAATCAGCCCCAGCATTTT
CASVPGQRNQPQHF
>NA|TRBV2|NA|TRBJ1-4
TGTGCCAGCAGTGAAATCGGACCAAATGAAAAACTGTTTTTT
CASSEIGPNEKLFF
>NA|TRBV19|NA|TRBJ2-6
TGTGCCAGTAGTAGAGACAACTCTGGGGCCAACGTCCTGACTTTC
CASSRDNSGANVLTF
>NA|TRBV7-8|NA|TRBJ2-1
TGTGCCAGCAGCTTAGAGGGGGGGGCGCGGGGTACGCAGTTCTTC
CASSLEGGARGTQFF
>NA|TRBV5-6|NA|TRBJ2-5
TGTGCCAGCAGCTTCTCGGGTTCCTCCCAAGAGACCCAGTACTTC
CASSFSGSSQETQYF
>NA|TRBV7-2|NA|TRBJ1-6
TGTGCCAGCAGCTTAACAAATTCACCCCTCCACTTT
CASSLTNSPLHF
>NA|TRBV2|NA|TRBJ2-2
TGTGCCAGCAGTACCCGACCGACCGGGGAGCTGTTTTTT
CASSTRPTGELFF
>NA|TRBV5-1|TRBD1|TRBJ2-7
TGCGCCAGCAGCACCTACAGGGGGCCGCCCTACGAGCAGTACTTC
CASSTYRGPPYEQYF
>NA|TRBV4-1|NA|TRBJ2-3
TGCGCCAGCAGCCAAGCTGGTGTCTTGGTTACGCAGTATTTT
CASSQAGVLVTQYF
>NA|TRBV4-1|NA|TRBJ1-3
TGCGCCAGCAGCCAGTCAGGGTGGCCCTCGGGAAACACCATATATTTT
CASSQSGWPSGNTIYF
>NA|TRBV28|NA|TRBJ1-1
TGTGCCAGCAGTTCAACCTCTTTAAGAGCTTTCTTT
CASSSTSLRAFF
>NA|TRBV27|NA|TRBJ1-2
TGTGCCAGCAGTTTAGGAGCAGCCTATGGCTACACCTTC
CASSLGAAYGYTF
>NA|TRBV29-1|NA|TRBJ1-1
TGCAGCGTTGAGTGGGGGAACACTGAAGCTTTCTTT
CSVEWGNTEAFF
>once|TRBV18|NA|TRBJ2-7
TGTGCCAGCTCACAGGGGCAGAACGAGCAGTACTTC
CASSQGQNEQYF
>NA|TRBV30|NA|TRBJ1-1
TGTGCCTGGAGTCCCGGACTTAGGAACACTGAAGCTTTCTTT
CAWSPGLRNTEAFF
>NA|TRBV27|TRBD1|TRBJ1-1
TGTGCCAGCAGCCACGACAGGGCCCCCATGAACACTGAAGCTTTCTTT
CASSHDRAPMNTEAFF
>once|TRBV7-9|NA|TRBJ1-5
TGTGCCAGCAGCTTAGGTTCTCAAGGACAGCCCCAGCATTTT
CASSLGSQGQPQHF
>NA|TRBV11-3|TRBD2|TRBJ2-2
TGTGCCAGCAGCCCCGGCGGGAGAATAACCGGGGAGCTGTTTTTT
CASSPGGRITGELFF
>NA|TRBV15|NA|TRBJ1-6
TGTGCCACCAGCGGGGGTAATTCACCCCTCCACTTT
CATSGGNSPLHF
>NA|TRBV9|NA|TRBJ2-1
TGTGCCAGCAGCGTAGGGTCGTACAATGAGCAGTTCTTC
CASSVGSYNEQFF
>NA|TRBV14|NA|TRBJ2-1
TGTGCCAGCAGCTCACGCGGGGATAGCTCCTACAATGAGCAGTTCTTC
CASSSRGDSSYNEQFF
>NA|TRBV19|TRBD1|TRBJ1-2
TGTGCCAGTAGCAAGGACAGGGGATCGAACTATGGCTACACCTTC
CASSKDRGSNYGYTF
>NA|TRBV7-3|TRBD1|TRBJ2-2
TGTGCCAGCAGCTGGGACAGGGGGAGAACCGGGGAGCTGTTTTTT
CASSWDRGRTGELFF
>NA|TRBV27|NA|TRBJ2-3
TGTGCCAGCAGTTACCGGACCACAGATACGCAGTATTTT
CASSYRTTDTQYF
>NA|TRBV19|NA|TRBJ1-1
TGTGCCAGCGGCCTAACATCTGCGGTTAACACTGAAGCTTTCTTT
CASGLTSAVNTEAFF
>NA|TRBV10-3|NA|TRBJ1-3
TGTGCCATCAGTGCCCAAGGGACCGGAAACACCATATATTTT
CAISAQGTGNTIYF
>NA|TRBV5-5|NA|TRBJ1-5
TGTGCCAGCAGCTTGGGCCTCTATGGCAATCAGCCCCAGCATTTT
CASSLGLYGNQPQHF
>NA|TRBV6-5|TRBD1|TRBJ1-2
TGTGCCAGCAGAAATCCCGGGACAGCATATGGCTACACCTTC
CASRNPGTAYGYTF
>NA|TRBV2|TRBD1|TRBJ2-5
TGTGCCAGCAGTAAGGACAGGGTTGAGACCCAGTACTTC
CASSKDRVETQYF
>NA|TRBV27|NA|TRBJ2-2
TGTGCCAGCAGCCTCACAGGGAACACCGGGGAGCTGTTTTTT
CASSLTGNTGELFF
>NA|TRBV10-1|NA|TRBJ2-5
TGCGCATGGGGCCCCCTCTCGGGGGCCGAAGAGACCCAGTACTTC
CAWGPLSGAEETQYF
>NA|TRBV28|TRBD1|TRBJ2-3
TGTGCCAGCAGTCGACCGGGACAGGGAACAGATACGCAGTATTTT
CASSRPGQGTDTQYF
>NA|TRBV21-1|NA|TRBJ2-3
TGTGCCAGCAGCAAAGAAGGGACAGCCGCCTTTAGCACAGATACGCAGTATTTT
CASSKEGTAAFSTDTQYF
>few|TRBV5-4|NA|TRBJ1-1
TGTGCCAGCAGCCTCATGGACCTGAACACTGAAGCTTTCTTT
CASSLMDLNTEAFF
>once|TRBV19|TRBD1|TRBJ2-7
TGTGCCAGTAGCCTAGGACAGGGGGCTAGCTCCTACGAGCAGTACTTC
CASSLGQGASSYEQYF
>NA|TRBV27|NA|TRBJ1-4
TGTGCCAGCACCTCTTATCCGAGCGCAACTAATGAAAAACTGTTTTTT
CASTSYPSATNEKLFF
>NA|TRBV30|NA|TRBJ1-2
TGTGCCTGGAGTAAAAGGTCCGCGATCTATGGCTACACCTTC
CAWSKRSAIYGYTF
>NA|TRBV29-1|TRBD1|TRBJ2-3
TGCAGCGTTGAAAAGGACAGGGAGAGGTATTTT
CSVEKDRERYF
>NA|TRBV19|TRBD1|TRBJ1-5
TGTGCCAGTAGCCCGGGACAGGGGGGTCAGCCCCAGCATTTT
CASSPGQGGQPQHF
>NA|TRBV7-9|TRBD1|TRBJ1-1
TGTGCCAGCAGTTTCGGGACAGAGAACACTGAAGCTTTCTTT
CASSFGTENTEAFF
>NA|TRBV20-1|NA|TRBJ1-1
TGCAGTGCCAGTAGGGAACCTGAAGCTTTCTTT
CSASREPEAFF
>NA|TRBV18|NA|TRBJ2-3
TGTGCCAGCTCACCACTCAAGGAGGCGGATACGCAGTATTTT
CASSPLKEADTQYF
>few|TRBV14|NA|TRBJ1-5
TGTGCCAGCAGCCAAGGAAGACAGCCCCAGCATTTT
CASSQGRQPQHF
>NA|TRBV4-1|NA|TRBJ1-4
TGCGCCAGCAGCCAGGGAAGGACGGGAGCTAATGAAAAACTGTTTTTT
CASSQGRTGANEKLFF
>once|TRBV10-3|TRBD1|TRBJ1-2
TGTGCCATCAAGCCGCAGGGGGCCGGTGGCTACACCTTC
CAIKPQGAGGYTF
>NA|TRBV7-3|NA|TRBJ1-2
TGTGCCAGCAGCTTAACGGCAGGGTATGGCTACACCTTC
CASSLTAGYGYTF
>NA|TRBV2|NA|TRBJ1-2
TGTGCCAGCAGTGAACTGGGGGCGCGAGGCTATGGCTACACCTTC
CASSELGARGYGYTF
>NA|TRBV19|NA|TRBJ1-2
TGTGCCAGTAGGCCGGGGGCAAGGGACTATGGCTACACCTTC
CASRPGARDYGYTF
>NA|TRBV19|TRBD1|TRBJ1-3
TGTGCCAGTAGTATAGATCGACAGGGCTCTGGAAACACCATATATTTT
CASSIDRQGSGNTIYF
>few|TRBV6-5|TRBD2|TRBJ2-7
TGTGCCAGCAGGTTTTCTAGCGGGAGCTCCTACGAGCAGTACTTC
CASRFSSGSSYEQYF